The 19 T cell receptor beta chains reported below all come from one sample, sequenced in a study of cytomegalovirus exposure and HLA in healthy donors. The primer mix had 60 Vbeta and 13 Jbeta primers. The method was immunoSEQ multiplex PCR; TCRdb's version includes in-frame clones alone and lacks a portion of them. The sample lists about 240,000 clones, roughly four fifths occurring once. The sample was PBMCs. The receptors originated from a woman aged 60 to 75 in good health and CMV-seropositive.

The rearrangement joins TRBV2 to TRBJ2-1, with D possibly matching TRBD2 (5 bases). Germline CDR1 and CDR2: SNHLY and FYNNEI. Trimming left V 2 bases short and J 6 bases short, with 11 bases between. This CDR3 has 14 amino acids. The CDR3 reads CASSERGTANEQFF. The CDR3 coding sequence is TGTGCCAGCAGTGAACGGGGTACCGCCAATGAGCAGTTCTTC.

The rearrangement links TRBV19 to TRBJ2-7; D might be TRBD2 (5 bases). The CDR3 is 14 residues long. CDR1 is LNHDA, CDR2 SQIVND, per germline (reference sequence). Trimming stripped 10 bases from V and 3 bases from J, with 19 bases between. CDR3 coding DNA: TGTGCCACCTCGGACTCACCGCTCGTCTACGAGCAGTACTTC. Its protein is CATSDSPLVYEQYF.

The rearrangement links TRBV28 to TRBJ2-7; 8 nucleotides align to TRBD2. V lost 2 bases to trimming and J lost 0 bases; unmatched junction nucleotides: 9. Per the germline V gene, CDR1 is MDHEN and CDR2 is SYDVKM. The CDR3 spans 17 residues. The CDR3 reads CASSLLVISGASYEQYF. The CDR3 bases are TGTGCCAGCAGTTTACTCGTTATTAGCGGGGCCTCCTACGAGCAGTACTTC. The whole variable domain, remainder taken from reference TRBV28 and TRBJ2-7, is DVKVTQSSRYLVKRTGEKVFLECVQDMDHENMFWYRQDPGLGLRLIYFSYDVKMKEKGDIPEGYSVSREKKERFSLILESASTNQTSMYLCASSLLVISGASYEQYFGPGTRLTVT.

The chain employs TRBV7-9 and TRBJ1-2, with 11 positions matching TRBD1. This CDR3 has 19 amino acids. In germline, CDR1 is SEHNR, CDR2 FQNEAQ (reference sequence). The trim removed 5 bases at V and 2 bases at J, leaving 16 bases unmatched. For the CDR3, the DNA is TGTGCCAGCAGCCGACGCCCGGGGACAGGGGGAAAAGGCAACTATGGCTACACCTTC. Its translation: CASSRRPGTGGKGNYGYTF.

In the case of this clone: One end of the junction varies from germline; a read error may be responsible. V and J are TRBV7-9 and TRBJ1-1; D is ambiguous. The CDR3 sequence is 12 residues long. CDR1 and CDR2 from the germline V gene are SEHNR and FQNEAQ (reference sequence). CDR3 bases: TGTTCCAGCAGCTTGGTCCCGGGGTTGTCTTTCTTT. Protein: CSSSLVPGLSFF.

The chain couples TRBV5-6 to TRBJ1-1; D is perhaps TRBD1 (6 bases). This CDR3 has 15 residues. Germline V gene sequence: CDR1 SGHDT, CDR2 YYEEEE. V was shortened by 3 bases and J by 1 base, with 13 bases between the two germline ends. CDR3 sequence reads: CASSSEGHPNTEAFF. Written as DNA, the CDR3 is TGTGCCAGCAGCTCTGAGGGACACCCGAACACTGAAGCTTTCTTT.

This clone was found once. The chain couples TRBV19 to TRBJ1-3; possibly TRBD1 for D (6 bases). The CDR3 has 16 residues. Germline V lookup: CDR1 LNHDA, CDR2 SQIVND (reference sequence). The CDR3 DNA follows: TGTGGAACTACCCGAGGGGGTGACCTCGCTGGAAACACCATATATTTT. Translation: CGTTRGGDLAGNTIYF.

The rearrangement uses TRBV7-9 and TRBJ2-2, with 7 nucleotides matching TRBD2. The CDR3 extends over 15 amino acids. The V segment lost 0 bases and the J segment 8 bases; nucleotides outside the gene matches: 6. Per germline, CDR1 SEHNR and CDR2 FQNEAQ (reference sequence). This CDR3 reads CASSLAAGRGGELFF. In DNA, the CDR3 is TGTGCCAGCAGCTTAGCAGCGGGGAGAGGAGGGGAGCTGTTTTTT.

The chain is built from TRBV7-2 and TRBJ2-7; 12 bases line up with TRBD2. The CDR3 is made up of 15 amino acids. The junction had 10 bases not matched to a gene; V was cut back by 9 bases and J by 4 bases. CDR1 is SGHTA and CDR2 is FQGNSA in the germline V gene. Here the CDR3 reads CASTLRLAGVYEQYF. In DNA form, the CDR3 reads TGTGCCAGTACCCTCCGACTAGCGGGAGTATACGAGCAGTACTTC.

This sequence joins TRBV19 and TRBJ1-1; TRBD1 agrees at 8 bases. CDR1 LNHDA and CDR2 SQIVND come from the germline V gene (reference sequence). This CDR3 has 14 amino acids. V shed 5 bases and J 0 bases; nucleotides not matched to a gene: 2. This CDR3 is CASSATGVNTEAFF. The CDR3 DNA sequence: TGTGCCAGTAGTGCGACAGGGGTGAACACTGAAGCTTTCTTT.

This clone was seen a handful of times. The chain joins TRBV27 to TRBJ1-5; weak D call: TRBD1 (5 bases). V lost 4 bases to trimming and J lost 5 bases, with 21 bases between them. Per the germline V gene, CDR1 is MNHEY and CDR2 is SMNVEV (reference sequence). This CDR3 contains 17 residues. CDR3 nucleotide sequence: TGTGCCAGCAGTTCGTCCTACGGGCACAGGAACTATCAGCCCCAGCATTTT. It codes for CASSSSYGHRNYQPQHF.

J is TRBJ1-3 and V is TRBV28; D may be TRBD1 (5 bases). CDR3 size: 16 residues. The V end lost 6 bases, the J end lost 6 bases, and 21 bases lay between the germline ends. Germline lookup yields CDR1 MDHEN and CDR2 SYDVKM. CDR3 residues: CASSPSGSWGENTIYF. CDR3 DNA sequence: TGTGCCAGCAGCCCCTCGGGCAGTTGGGGCGAAAACACCATATATTTT.

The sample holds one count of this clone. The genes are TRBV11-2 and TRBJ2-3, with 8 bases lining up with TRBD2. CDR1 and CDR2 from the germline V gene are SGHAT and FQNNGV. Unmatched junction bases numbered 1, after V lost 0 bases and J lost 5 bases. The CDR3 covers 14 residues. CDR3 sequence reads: CASSLDGRVDTQYF. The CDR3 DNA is TGTGCCAGCAGCTTAGACGGGAGGGTAGATACGCAGTATTTT.

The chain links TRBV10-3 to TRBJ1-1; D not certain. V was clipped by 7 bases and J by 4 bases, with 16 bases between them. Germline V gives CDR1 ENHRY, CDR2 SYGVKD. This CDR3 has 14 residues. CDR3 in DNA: TGTGCCATCAAAGAACGGGGTGTGGTCACTGAAGCTTTCTTT. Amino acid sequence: CAIKERGVVTEAFF.

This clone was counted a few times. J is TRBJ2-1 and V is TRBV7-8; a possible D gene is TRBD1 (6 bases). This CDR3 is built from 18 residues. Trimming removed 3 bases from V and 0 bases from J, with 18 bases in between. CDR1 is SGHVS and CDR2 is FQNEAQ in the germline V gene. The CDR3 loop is CASSLGARRKTSYNEQFF. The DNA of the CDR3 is TGTGCCAGCAGCTTGGGGGCGAGGAGGAAGACCTCCTACAATGAGCAGTTCTTC.

CDR3 sequence reads: CASSYGVAGNYEQYF. DNA of the CDR3: TGTGCCAGCAGTTACGGGGTAGCGGGTAACTACGAGCAGTACTTC. This chain uses TRBV6-5 with TRBJ2-7; 7 bases match TRBD2. CDR3 length: 15 residues. J lost 3 bases, V lost 2 bases, and 7 bases had no gene match. Germline V CDR1 and CDR2: MNHEY, SVGAGI.

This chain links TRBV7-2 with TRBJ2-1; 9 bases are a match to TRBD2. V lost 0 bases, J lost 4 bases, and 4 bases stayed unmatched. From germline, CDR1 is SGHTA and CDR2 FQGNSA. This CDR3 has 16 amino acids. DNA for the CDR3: TGTGCCAGCAGCTTAGCTGCTAGCGGGGCGTACAATGAGCAGTTCTTC. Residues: CASSLAASGAYNEQFF.

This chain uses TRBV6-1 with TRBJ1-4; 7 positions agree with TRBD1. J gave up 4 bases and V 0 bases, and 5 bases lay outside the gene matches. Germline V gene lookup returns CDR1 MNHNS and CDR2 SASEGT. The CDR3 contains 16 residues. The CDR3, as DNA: TGTGCCAGCAGTGAAGCCCCGACAGGGAATAATGAAAAACTGTTTTTT. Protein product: CASSEAPTGNNEKLFF.

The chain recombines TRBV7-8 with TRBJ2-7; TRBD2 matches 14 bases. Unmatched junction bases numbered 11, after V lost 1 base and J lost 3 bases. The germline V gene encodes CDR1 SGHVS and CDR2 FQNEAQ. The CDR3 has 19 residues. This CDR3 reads CASSLVLGLAGVRIYEQYF. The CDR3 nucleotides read TGTGCCAGCAGCTTAGTGTTGGGACTAGCGGGAGTACGGATCTACGAGCAGTACTTC.